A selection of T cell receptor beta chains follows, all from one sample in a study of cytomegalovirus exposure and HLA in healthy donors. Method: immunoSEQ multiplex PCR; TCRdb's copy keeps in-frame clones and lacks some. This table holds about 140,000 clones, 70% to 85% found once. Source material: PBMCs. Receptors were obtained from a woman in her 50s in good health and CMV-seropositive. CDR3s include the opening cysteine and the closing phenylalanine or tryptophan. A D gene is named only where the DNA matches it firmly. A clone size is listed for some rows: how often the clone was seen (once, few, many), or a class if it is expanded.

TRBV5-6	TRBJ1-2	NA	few	CASSLGRGYGYTF	TGTGCCAGCAGCTTAGGAAGAGGGTATGGCTACACCTTC
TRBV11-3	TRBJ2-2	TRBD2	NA	CASSLVAGETGELFF	TGTGCCAGCAGCTTAGTAGCGGGGGAGACCGGGGAGCTGTTTTTT
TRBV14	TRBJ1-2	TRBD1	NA	CASSPPGGTGYGYTF	TGTGCCAGCAGCCCCCCAGGGGGGACAGGCTATGGCTACACCTTC
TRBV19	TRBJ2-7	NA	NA	CASSSQGTSEQYF	TGTGCCAGTAGTTCCCAGGGGACAAGCGAGCAGTACTTC
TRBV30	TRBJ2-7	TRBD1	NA	CAWSEGQAYEQYF	TGTGCCTGGAGCGAAGGACAGGCCTACGAGCAGTACTTC
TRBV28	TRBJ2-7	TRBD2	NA	CASSLLPGGGEQYF	TGTGCCAGCAGTTTACTCCCGGGAGGGGGCGAGCAGTACTTC
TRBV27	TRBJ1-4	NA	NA	CASSAPGQPEKLFF	TGTGCCAGCAGTGCCCCGGGACAACCTGAAAAACTGTTTTTT
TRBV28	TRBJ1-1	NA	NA	CASSGEGPRTEAFF	TGTGCCAGCAGTGGGGAGGGTCCGAGGACTGAAGCTTTCTTT
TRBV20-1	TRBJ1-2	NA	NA	CSAGWGNGYTF	TGCAGTGCTGGGTGGGGCAATGGCTACACCTTC
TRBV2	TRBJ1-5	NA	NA	CASSPTVSNQPQHF	TGTGCCAGCAGTCCGACAGTTAGCAATCAGCCCCAGCATTTT
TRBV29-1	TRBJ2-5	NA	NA	CSVAKPETQYF	TGCAGCGTTGCTAAACCAGAGACCCAGTACTTC
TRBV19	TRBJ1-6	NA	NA	CASSIGPGDNSPLHF	TGTGCCAGTAGTATAGGACCCGGGGATAATTCACCCCTCCACTTT
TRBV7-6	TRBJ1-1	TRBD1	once	CASSPLQGAFF	TGTGCCAGCAGCCCTTTACAGGGGGCTTTCTTT
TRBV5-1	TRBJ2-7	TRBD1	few	CASSDSGGSREQYF	TGCGCCAGCAGCGACTCAGGGGGTTCTAGAGAGCAGTACTTC
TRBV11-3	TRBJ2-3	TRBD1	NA	CASSLEGTGFDTQYF	TGTGCCAGCAGCTTAGAGGGGACAGGTTTCGATACGCAGTATTTT
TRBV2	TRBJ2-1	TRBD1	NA	CASTLLTGDSEQFF	TGTGCCAGCACCTTACTGACAGGGGACAGTGAGCAGTTCTTC
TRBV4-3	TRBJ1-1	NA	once	CASSQEGHSSNTEAFF	TGCGCCAGCAGCCAAGAAGGACACTCAAGCAACACTGAAGCTTTCTTT